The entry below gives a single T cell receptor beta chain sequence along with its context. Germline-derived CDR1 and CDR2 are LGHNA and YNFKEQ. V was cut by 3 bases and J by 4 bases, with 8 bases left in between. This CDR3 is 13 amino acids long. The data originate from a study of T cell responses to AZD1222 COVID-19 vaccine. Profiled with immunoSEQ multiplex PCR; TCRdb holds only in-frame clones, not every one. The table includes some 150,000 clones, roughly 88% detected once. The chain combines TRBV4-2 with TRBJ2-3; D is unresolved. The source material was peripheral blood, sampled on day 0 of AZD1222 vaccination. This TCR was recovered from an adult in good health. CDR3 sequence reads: CASSQFEADTQYF. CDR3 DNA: TGTGCCAGCAGCCAGTTTGAGGCAGATACGCAGTATTTT.